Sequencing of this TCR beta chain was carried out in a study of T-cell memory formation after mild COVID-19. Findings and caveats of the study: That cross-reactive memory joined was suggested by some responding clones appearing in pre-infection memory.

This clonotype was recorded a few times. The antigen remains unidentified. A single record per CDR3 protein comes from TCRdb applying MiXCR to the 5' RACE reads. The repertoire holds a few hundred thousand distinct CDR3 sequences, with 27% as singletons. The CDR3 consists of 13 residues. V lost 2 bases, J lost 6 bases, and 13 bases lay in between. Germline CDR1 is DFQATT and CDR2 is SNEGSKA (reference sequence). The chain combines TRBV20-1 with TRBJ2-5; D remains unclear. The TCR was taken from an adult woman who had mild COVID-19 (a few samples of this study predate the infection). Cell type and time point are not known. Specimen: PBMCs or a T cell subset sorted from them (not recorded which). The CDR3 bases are TGCAGTGCTAGATCTCCGACCAGCCAGACCCAGTACTTC. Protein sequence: CSARSPTSQTQYF.